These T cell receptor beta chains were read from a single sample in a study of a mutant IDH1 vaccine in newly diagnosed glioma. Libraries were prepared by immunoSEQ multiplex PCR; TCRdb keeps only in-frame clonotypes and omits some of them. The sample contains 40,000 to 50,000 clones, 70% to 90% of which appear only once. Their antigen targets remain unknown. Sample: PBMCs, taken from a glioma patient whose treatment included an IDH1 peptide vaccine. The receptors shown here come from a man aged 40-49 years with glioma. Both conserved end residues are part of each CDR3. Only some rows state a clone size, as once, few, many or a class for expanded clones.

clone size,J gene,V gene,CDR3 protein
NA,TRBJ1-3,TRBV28,CASSSTGSGNTIYF
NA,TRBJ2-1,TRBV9,CASSLTLYNEQFF
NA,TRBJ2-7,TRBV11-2,CASSLGAGTYEQYF
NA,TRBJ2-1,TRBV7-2,CASSLGLARYNEQFF
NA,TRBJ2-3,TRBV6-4,CASSEAEGGEYTQYF
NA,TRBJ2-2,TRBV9,CASSVGTGELFF
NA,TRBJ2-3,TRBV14,CASSQDTGPYTQYF
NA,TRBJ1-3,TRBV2,CASSEKRTDFGNTIYF
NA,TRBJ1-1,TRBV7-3,CASSPGQGGTEAFF
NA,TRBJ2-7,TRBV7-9,CASSLDGPSYEQYF
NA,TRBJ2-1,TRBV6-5,CASREFSFSYNEQFF
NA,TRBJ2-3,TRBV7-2,CASSLPVRTDTQYF
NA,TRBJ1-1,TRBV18,CASSPSIGEGRTEAFF
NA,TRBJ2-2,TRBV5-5,CASSSRRASGTRGELFF
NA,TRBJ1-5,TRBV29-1,CSVGIGNYQPQHF
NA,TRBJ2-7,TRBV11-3,CASSSTDNYEQYF
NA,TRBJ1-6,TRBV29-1,CSHRGPPESYNSPLHF
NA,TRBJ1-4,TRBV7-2,CASSLTGGGNEKLFF
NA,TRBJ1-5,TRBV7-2,CASSLRGGNQPQHF
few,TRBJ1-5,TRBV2,CATSYFSNQPQHF
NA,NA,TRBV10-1,CAEGLSYEQYF
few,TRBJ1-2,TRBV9,CASSVAPNRGYTF
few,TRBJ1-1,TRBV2,CASRGQGVMVYTEAFF
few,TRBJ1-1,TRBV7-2,CASSLDGRGRNTEAFF
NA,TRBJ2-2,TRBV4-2,CASSLGGTGELFF
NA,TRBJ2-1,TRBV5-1,CASSSLMVNEQFF
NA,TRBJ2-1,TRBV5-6,CASSVDPARQFF
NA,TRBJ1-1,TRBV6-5,CASSYSLGISNTEAFF
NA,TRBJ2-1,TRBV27,CASSFPGNEQFF
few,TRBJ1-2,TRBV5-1,CASRQKANYGYTF
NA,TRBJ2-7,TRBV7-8,CSSGRTYEQYF
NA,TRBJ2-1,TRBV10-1,CASSESQSNEQFF
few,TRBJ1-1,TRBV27,CASSRQGRNTEAFF
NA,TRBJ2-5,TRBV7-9,CASSPGGVGETQYF
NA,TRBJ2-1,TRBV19,CASRGPRLADNEQFF
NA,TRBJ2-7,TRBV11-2,CASSFARGAYEQYF
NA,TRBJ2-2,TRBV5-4,CASSQSGRVGGELFF
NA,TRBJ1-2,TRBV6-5,CASGRESGYTF
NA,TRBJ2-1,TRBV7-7,CASSSDSYNEQFF
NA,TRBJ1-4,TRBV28,CVTSTTNEKLFF
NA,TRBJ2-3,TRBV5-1,CASSLVASGRPTDTQYF
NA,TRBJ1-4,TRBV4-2,CASSAREEKLFF